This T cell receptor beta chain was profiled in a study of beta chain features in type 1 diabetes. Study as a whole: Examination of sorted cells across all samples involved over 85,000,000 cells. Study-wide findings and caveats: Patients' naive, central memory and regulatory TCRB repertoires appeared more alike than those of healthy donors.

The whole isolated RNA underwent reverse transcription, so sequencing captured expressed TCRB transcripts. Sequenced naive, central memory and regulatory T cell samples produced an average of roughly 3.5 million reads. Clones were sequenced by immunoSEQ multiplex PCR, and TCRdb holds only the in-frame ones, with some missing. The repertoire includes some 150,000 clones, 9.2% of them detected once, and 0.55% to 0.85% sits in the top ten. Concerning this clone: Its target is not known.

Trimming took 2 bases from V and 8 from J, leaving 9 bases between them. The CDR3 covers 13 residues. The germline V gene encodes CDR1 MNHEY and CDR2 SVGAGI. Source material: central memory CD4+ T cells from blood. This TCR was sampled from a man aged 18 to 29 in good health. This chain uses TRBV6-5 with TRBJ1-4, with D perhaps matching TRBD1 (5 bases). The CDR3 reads CASSYRDSEKLFF. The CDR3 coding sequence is TGTGCCAGCAGTTACCGGGACTCCGAAAAACTGTTTTTT.